This TCR beta chain appears in the sequencing data of a study of T cells in Graves' hyperthyroidism and ophthalmopathy. This clonotype showed up many times. The source material, RNA transcripts, was used to amplify TCR beta CDR3 regions. TCR CDR3 underwent first-round RT-PCR with the HTBI primer set. TCRdb itself ran the multiplex PCR reads through MiXCR, one entry per CDR3 protein. In the table there are 450,000 to 500,000 distinct CDR3 sequences, around a fifth of which are singletons. The CDR3 has 15 residues. With 5 bases clipped from V and 3 bases from J, the junction kept 3 bases outside the gene matches. Per germline, CDR1 SGHTA and CDR2 FQGNSA. Exclusions: uncontrolled infection, other autoimmune disease, pregnancy, lactation.

This sequence originates from a woman between 65 and 79 years old with Graves' ophthalmopathy. The chain carries TRBV7-2 and TRBJ2-2; TRBD1 aligns across 10 bases. The sequenced sample was blood. The DNA of the CDR3 is TGTGCCAGCAGCAGGACAGGGGGAGACACCGGGGAGCTGTTTTTT. Its protein is CASSRTGGDTGELFF.